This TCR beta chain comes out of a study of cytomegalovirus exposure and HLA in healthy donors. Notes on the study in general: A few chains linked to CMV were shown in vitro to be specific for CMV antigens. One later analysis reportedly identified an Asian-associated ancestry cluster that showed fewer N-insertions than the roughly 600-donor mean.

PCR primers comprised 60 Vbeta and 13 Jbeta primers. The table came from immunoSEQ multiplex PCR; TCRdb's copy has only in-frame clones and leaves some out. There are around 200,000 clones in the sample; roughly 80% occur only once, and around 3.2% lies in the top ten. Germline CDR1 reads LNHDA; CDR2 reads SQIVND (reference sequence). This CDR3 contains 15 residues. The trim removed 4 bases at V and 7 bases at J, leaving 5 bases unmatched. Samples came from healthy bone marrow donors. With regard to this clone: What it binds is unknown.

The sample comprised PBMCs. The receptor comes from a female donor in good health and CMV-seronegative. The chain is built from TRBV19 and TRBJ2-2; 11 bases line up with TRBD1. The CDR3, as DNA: TGTGCCAGTAGTACGGACAGGGGGCTGGTCGGGGAGCTGTTTTTT. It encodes CASSTDRGLVGELFF.